Reported below is one T cell receptor (beta chain). What it binds is not known. Trimming removed 2 bases at V and 3 bases at J, with 8 bases between. The germline V gene has CDR1 SGHTA and CDR2 FQGNSA. CDR3 length: 13 residues. The sample comes from a study of OX40 agonist ivuxolimab in advanced cancers. Study results and limitations: Clonal expansion was among the lowest in partial responders at 0.1-3.0 mg/kg, especially CD8+. Among T cells, CD8+ cells averaged more expanded clones than CD4+ cells.

Only in-frame clones appear in the TCRdb table, and some are missing; sequencing was by immunoSEQ multiplex PCR. The sample contains 45,000 to 60,000 clones, roughly nine tenths of which appear only once. This TCR was recovered from an adult with an advanced solid tumor such as melanoma, head and neck, liver or kidney cancer. The V gene is TRBV7-2, the J gene TRBJ2-7; D ambiguous. Specimen: CD4+ or CD8+ T cells sorted from blood, collected in a trial of the OX40 agonist ivuxolimab. The CDR3 DNA follows: TGTGCCAGCAGCTTAATCAGTTTCTACGAGCAGTACTTC. Translation gives CASSLISFYEQYF.